This TCR beta chain was recovered during a study of PD-1 blockade in classical Hodgkin lymphoma. Study at large: Every 2 weeks, patients got 3 mg/kg intravenous nivolumab.

The length of the CDR3 is 15 residues. In germline, CDR1 is SGHDT, CDR2 YYEEEE. V lost 1 base and J 2 bases, leaving 12 bases between the germline ends. Regarding this clone: The antigen remains unidentified.

Time point meaning: cycle 4 day 1 (C4D1), after 6 weeks of nivolumab. Each and every patient relapsed after autologous stem cell transplantation, and patients got differing brentuximab vedotin exposure. Sequenced by immunoSEQ multiplex PCR; TCRdb stores in-frame clones only, minus some. The table lists some 33,000 clones, 81% of them singletons. Study-wide results and limits: The baseline diversity of complete responders showed similarity to that of newly diagnosed patients. Patients starting nivolumab less than 1 year after ASCT had lower diversity and were excluded from later analyses.

Sequencing used peripheral blood mononuclear cells (PBMCs), obtained before the fourth cycle of nivolumab. V and J are TRBV5-6 and TRBJ1-2; D not resolved. This sequence originates from a human donor with classical Hodgkin lymphoma. CDR3 sequence (DNA): TGTGCCAGCAGCTTGTTCCGACGGAGAAACTATGGCTACACCTTC. This translates into CASSLFRRRNYGYTF.